Here is one T cell receptor (beta chain) with its context. This entry belongs to a study of blood T cell repertoires in COVID-19. About the research overall: Whether acute or convalescent, the COVID-19 samples came from the United States, Italy and Spain.

This CDR3 is built from 18 residues. Trimming removed 2 bases from V and 6 bases from J, with 20 bases in between. Germline CDR1 is SNHLY and CDR2 is FYNNEI. Original processing notes: Estimation of nucleated cell counts was performed using reference gene primer amplification. Only in-frame clones appear in the TCRdb table, and some are missing; sequencing was by immunoSEQ multiplex PCR. Clonal size and the V and J genes are those of that table, whereas D and trimming came from the DNA. Here the sample spans under 150,000 clones, more than 75% being singletons. The V gene is TRBV2, the J gene TRBJ1-6; TRBD1 might be the D (6 bases). The specimen sequenced was peripheral blood. This receptor was identified in a man between 65 and 80 years old with active COVID-19. CDR3 coding DNA: TGTGCCAGCAGTGAAAGCGGGGGGCCGGGCCCCTTTAATTCACCCCTCCACTTT. Its protein is CASSESGGPGPFNSPLHF.